This TCR beta chain was recovered during a study of beta chain features in type 1 diabetes. The study's findings and limits: In comparison with healthy donors, patients had naive, central memory and Treg TCRB repertoires that appeared more similar.

The CDR3 totals 15 residues. J was trimmed by 2 bases and V by 4 bases; bases with no gene match: 5. Germline CDR1 PRHDT, CDR2 FYEKMQ (reference sequence). The authors reverse transcribed all of the isolated RNA, so sequencing captured expressed TCRB transcripts. Clones were sequenced by immunoSEQ multiplex PCR, and TCRdb holds only the in-frame ones, with some missing. The table shows around 310,000 clones, with 11% occurring only once. This clone was detected a few times. Its specificity is not known. The chain couples TRBV13 to TRBJ2-7; TRBD2 matches at 10 bases. This sequence originates from a woman aged 25 to 39 in good health. Sequencing was carried out using naive CD4+ T cells from blood. CDR3 loop: CASSSSGSVTYEQYF. Written as DNA, the CDR3 is TGTGCCAGCAGCTCTAGCGGGAGCGTAACCTACGAGCAGTACTTC.